These T cell receptor beta chains were read from a single sample in a study of response to subunit inactivated influenza vaccine. TCRdb passed the RT-PCR reads through MiXCR, listing each CDR3 protein once. The table shows roughly 650,000 distinct CDR3 sequences, with 14% occurring only once. The sequenced sample was PBMCs from blood, obtained around two weeks before vaccination. The receptor source for this set is a man aged 50 to 59 who received an inactivated influenza vaccine. Both conserved end residues are part of each CDR3. The D gene is left open where the match is weak. Only some rows state a clone size, as once, few, many or a class for expanded clones.

cdr3_aa cdr3_nt clone_size v_call d_call j_call
CATSDMGQGIHEQFF TGTGCCACCAGTGATATGGGACAGGGGATCCATGAGCAGTTCTTC - TRBV24-1 TRBD1 TRBJ2-1
CATSDPLAGGLSEQFF TGTGCCACCAGTGACCCACTAGCGGGGGGCCTCAGTGAGCAGTTCTTC - TRBV24-1 TRBD2 TRBJ2-1
CSVLLTAHEQYF TGCAGCGTACTGCTCACCGCCCACGAGCAGTACTTC - TRBV29-1 - TRBJ2-7
CASTRSRAHEQYF TGCGCCAGCACACGGAGCCGCGCCCACGAGCAGTACTTC many TRBV5-1 - TRBJ2-7
CASSLDGTGSSYNSPLHF TGCGCCAGCAGCTTGGACGGGACAGGTAGCTCCTATAATTCACCCCTCCACTTT few TRBV5-1 TRBD1 TRBJ1-6
CASSEVTGGNTIYF TGTGCCAGCAGTGAAGTCACCGGAGGAAACACCATATATTTT - TRBV2 - TRBJ1-3
CSASKAGTSGRLRAEQFF TGCAGTGCTAGTAAGGCTGGGACTAGCGGGAGACTTAGAGCTGAGCAGTTCTTC - TRBV20-1 TRBD2 TRBJ2-1
CARRASSYEQYF TGTGCCAGGAGGGCCAGCTCCTACGAGCAGTACTTC many TRBV7-2 - TRBJ2-7
CSASRVASGSGNEQFF TGCAGTGCTAGTCGTGTAGCTAGCGGGAGTGGCAATGAGCAGTTCTTC - TRBV20-1 TRBD2 TRBJ2-1
CASTIGSSGANVLTF TGTGCCAGCACAATCGGGTCTTCTGGGGCCAACGTCCTGACTTTC many TRBV12-3/TRBV12-4 - TRBJ2-6
CASSRTTGASSGANVLTF TGTGCCAGCAGCAGGACGACAGGGGCTTCTTCTGGGGCCAACGTCCTGACTTTC few TRBV11-1 TRBD1 TRBJ2-6
CASSQDLRGPSGSLHF TGCGCCAGCAGCCAAGATCTCAGGGGCCCGTCGGGTTCCCTCCACTTT many TRBV4-1 - TRBJ1-6
CSAREVLRGEQYF TGCAGTGCTAGAGAGGTCCTGAGGGGCGAGCAGTACTTC few TRBV20-1 - TRBJ2-7
CASSLFFSVELFF TGTGCCAGCAGCCTATTTTTTAGCGTGGAGCTGTTTTTT - TRBV12-3/TRBV12-4 - TRBJ2-2
CASSLLPTEAFF TGTGCCAGCAGTTTACTTCCGACTGAAGCTTTCTTT - TRBV12-3/TRBV12-4 - TRBJ1-1
CASSQSGQNQGTQYF TGCGCCAGCAGCCAATCCGGACAGAACCAGGGGACCCAGTACTTC - TRBV4-1 - TRBJ2-5
CASSRYDLPVNTEAFF TGTGCCAGCAGTCGATACGACCTCCCAGTGAACACTGAAGCTTTCTTT few TRBV28 - TRBJ1-1
CASSPLTGSSYNEQFF TGTGCCAGCAGTCCCTTAACCGGGAGCTCCTACAATGAGCAGTTCTTC many TRBV6-1 - TRBJ2-1
CASSPQSGGSYEQYF TGCGCCAGCAGCCCCCAAAGCGGGGGCTCCTACGAGCAGTACTTC many TRBV5-1 TRBD2 TRBJ2-7
CAWRARDRGAGELFF TGTGCCTGGAGGGCGAGGGACAGGGGGGCCGGGGAGCTGTTTTTT - TRBV30 TRBD1 TRBJ2-2
CASSPTLTGDQPQHF TGCGCCAGCAGCCCTACCTTAACAGGGGATCAGCCCCAGCATTTT few TRBV4-1 TRBD1 TRBJ1-5